This T cell receptor beta chain was sequenced during a study of blood T cell repertoires in COVID-19. Profiling relied on immunoSEQ multiplex PCR, and the TCRdb table lists in-frame clones only, not all of them. The sample has about 120,000 clones, around three quarters seen once. Germline CDR1 LGHDT, CDR2 YNNKEL (reference sequence). Trimming removed 1 base from V and 0 bases from J, with 13 bases in between. This CDR3 has 16 residues. This chain links TRBV3-1 (or the pseudogene TRBV3-2) with TRBJ2-7; D possibly corresponds to TRBD2 (7 bases). The sequence was obtained from a woman older than 75 with acute or convalescent COVID-19. Sequenced material: peripheral blood. CDR3 sequence (DNA): TGTGCCAGCAGCCAAGTGAGGGGGGAGGGCTCCTACGAGCAGTACTTC. Its translation is CASSQVRGEGSYEQYF.